The clone carrying this T cell receptor (beta chain) showed up many times. It was with unique molecular identifiers that the TCRbeta library was prepared. Using its own MiXCR run on the PCR reads, TCRdb lists one record per CDR3 protein. The sample contains around 370,000 distinct CDR3 sequences, under 13% of which appear only once. These data come from a study of T-cell reconstitution after alpha-beta-depleted transplantation in children. Trimming shortened V by 6 bases and J by 4 bases, and 7 bases separated the two germline ends. The CDR3 is made up of 11 amino acids. Germline V gene data show CDR1 as SGHRS and CDR2 as YFSETQ.

The TCR originated in a human donor who donated a stem cell graft to a child with acute lymphoblastic leukemia. The chain couples TRBV5-1 to TRBJ1-2, with a tentative D call TRBD1 (6 bases). The starting material was PBMCs from the stem cell graft donor, obtained from the stem cell graft. CDR3 amino acids: CASTGAYGYTF. The CDR3 region has the DNA TGCGCCAGCACAGGGGCCTATGGCTACACCTTC.